This entry concerns a single T cell receptor beta chain. What it binds is not known. This specimen belongs to a study of T-cell reconstitution after alpha-beta-depleted transplantation in children. Study results and caveats: The authors attributed T-cell counts and diversity one year after transplant mostly to newly produced T cells. It was reported that alpha-beta T cells came from several hundred expanded graft clones (about two months after transplant).

The CDR3 has 15 residues. CDR1 SEHNR and CDR2 FQNEAQ come from the germline V gene (reference sequence). The ends were cut back, 5 bases at V and 2 bases at J, with 16 bases in the middle. The library targeted TCRbeta and was prepared with unique molecular identifiers. TCRdb reprocessed the PCR reads via MiXCR and lists one record per CDR3 protein. The sample records tens of thousands of distinct CDR3 sequences, about 40% being singletons. The rearrangement links TRBV7-9 to TRBJ2-7, with D perhaps matching TRBD2 (5 bases). This receptor was taken from a male patient younger than 18 who had a stem cell transplant for acute lymphoblastic leukemia, so the T cells may come from the graft donor. This specimen consisted of PBMCs, mostly from graft donor cells, obtained 360 days after TCRalphabeta/CD19-depleted stem cell transplant. The CDR3 sequence is CASSPKILAAYEQYF. The CDR3 nucleotides read TGTGCCAGCAGCCCGAAGATTCTAGCAGCCTACGAGCAGTACTTC.